This T cell receptor beta chain was sequenced during a study of control samples from healthy donors and cancer patients. This table comes from immunoSEQ multiplex PCR, and its TCRdb copy is limited to in-frame clones, with some not included. The profile shows around 130,000 clones, more than 85% of them singletons. The V and J ends lost 4 bases and 4 bases respectively, with 13 bases between them. CDR1 is LGHDT, CDR2 YNNKEL, per germline (reference sequence). The length of the CDR3 is 14 residues. This clone is a singleton in its sample. Sequencing used PBMCs. The origin of this receptor is a man aged 45-60 years with head and neck cancer. The genes are TRBV3-1 (or the pseudogene TRBV3-2) and TRBJ1-1, with D maybe TRBD1 (6 bases). The CDR3 is CASSPTGIGTEAFF. The CDR3 DNA sequence: TGTGCCAGCAGCCCAACAGGGATTGGCACTGAAGCTTTCTTT.